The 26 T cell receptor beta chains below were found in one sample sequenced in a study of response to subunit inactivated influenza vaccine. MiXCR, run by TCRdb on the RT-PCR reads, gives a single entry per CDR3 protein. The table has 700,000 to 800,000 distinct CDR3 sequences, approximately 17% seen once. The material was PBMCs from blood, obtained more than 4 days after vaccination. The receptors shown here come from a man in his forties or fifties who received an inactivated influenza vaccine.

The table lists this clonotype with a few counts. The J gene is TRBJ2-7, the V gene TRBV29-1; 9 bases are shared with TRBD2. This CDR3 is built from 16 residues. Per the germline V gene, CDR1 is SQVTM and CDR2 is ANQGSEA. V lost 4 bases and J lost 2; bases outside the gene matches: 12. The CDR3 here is CSVGPVSGGTPYEQYF. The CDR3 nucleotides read TGCAGCGTTGGCCCCGTCAGCGGGGGGACCCCCTACGAGCAGTACTTC.

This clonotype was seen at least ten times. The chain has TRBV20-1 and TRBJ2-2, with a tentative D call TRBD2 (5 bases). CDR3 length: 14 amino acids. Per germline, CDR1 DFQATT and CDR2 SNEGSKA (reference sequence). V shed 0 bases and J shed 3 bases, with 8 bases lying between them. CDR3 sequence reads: CSARDSAYTGELFF. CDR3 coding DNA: TGCAGTGCTAGAGATAGCGCATACACCGGGGAGCTGTTTTTT.

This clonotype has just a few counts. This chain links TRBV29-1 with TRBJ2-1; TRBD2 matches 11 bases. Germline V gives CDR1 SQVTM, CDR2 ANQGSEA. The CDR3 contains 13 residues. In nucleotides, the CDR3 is TGCAGTGGTCTAGCGGGGGGCTACAATGAGCAGTTCTTC. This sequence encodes CSGLAGGYNEQFF.

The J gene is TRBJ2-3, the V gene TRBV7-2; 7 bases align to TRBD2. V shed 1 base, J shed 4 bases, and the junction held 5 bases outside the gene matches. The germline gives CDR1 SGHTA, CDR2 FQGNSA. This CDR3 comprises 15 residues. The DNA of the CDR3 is TGTGCCAGCAGCTTAGGTAACCGGGGGGCAGATACGCAGTATTTT. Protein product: CASSLGNRGADTQYF. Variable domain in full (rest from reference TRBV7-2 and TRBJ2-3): GAGVSQSPSNKVTEKGKDVELRCDPISGHTALYWYRQSLGQGLEFLIYFQGNSAPDKSGLPSDRFSAERTGGSVSTLTIQRTQQEDSAVYLCASSLGNRGADTQYFGPGTRLTVL.

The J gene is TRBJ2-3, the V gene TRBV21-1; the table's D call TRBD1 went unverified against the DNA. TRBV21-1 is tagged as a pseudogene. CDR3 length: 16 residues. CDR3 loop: CASSPRTGDLTDTQYF. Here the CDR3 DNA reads TGTGCCAGCAGCCCCCGGACAGGGGACCTCACAGATACGCAGTATTTT.

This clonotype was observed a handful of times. The CDR3: CAISELGGGTGELFF. Here the CDR3 DNA reads TGTGCCATCAGTGAATTGGGAGGTGGTACCGGGGAGCTGTTTTTT. This rearrangement joins TRBV10-3 to TRBJ2-2; D is perhaps TRBD2 (6 bases). The CDR3 is 15 residues long. Between the trimmed V and J ends, which lost 3 bases and 5 bases, there was a span of 13 bases. CDR1 is ENHRY, CDR2 SYGVKD, per germline.

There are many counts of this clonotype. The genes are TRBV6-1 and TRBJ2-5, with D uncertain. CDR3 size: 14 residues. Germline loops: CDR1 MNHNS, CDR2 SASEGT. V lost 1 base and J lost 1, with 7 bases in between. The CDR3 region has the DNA TGTGCCAGCAGTGAAGTTAGGGTCCAAGAGACCCAGTACTTC. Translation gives CASSEVRVQETQYF.

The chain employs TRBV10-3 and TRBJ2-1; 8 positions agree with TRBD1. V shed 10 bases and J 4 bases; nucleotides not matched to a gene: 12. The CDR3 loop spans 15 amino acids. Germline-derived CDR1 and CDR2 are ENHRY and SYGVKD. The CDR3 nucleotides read TGTGCCACCGCGACGGACAGGGAGAGTTACAATGAGCAGTTCTTC. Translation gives CATATDRESYNEQFF.

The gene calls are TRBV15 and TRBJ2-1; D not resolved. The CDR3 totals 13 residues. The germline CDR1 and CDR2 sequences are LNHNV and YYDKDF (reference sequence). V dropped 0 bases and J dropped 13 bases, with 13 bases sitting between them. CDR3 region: CATSRDPTETQFF. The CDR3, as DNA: TGTGCCACCAGCAGAGATCCCACGGAGACACAGTTCTTC. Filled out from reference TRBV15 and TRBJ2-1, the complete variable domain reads DAMVIQNPRYQVTQFGKPVTLSCSQTLNHNVMYWYQQKSSQAPKLLFHYYDKDFNNEADTPDNFQSRRPNTSFCFLDIRSPGLGDTAMYLCATSRDPTETQFFGPGTRLTVL.

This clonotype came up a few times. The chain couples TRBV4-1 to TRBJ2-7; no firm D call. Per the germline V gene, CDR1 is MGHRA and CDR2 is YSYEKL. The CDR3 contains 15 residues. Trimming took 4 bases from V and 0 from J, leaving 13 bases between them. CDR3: CASSLRSSSSYEQYF. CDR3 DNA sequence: TGCGCCAGCAGCCTCCGGTCCTCCAGCTCCTACGAGCAGTACTTC.

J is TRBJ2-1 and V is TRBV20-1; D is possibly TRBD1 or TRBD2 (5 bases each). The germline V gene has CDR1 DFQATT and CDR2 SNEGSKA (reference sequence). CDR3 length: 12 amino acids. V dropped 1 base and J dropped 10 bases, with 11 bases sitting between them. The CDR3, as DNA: TGCAGTGCTAGAGGTAGTGGGACGGAGCAGTTCTTC. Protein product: CSARGSGTEQFF.

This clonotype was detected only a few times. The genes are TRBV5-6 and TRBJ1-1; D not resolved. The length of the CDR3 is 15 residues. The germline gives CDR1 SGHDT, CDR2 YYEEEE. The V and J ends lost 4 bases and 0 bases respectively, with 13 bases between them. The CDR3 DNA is TGTGCCAGCAGCCGCGGGAGACATATGAACACTGAAGCTTTCTTT. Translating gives CASSRGRHMNTEAFF.

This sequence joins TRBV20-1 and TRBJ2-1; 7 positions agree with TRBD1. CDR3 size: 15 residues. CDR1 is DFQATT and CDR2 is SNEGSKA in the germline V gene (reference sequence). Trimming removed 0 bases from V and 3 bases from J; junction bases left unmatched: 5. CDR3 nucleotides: TGCAGTGCTAGAGATATAGGGGGCTACTACAATGAGCAGTTCTTC. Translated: CSARDIGGYYNEQFF.

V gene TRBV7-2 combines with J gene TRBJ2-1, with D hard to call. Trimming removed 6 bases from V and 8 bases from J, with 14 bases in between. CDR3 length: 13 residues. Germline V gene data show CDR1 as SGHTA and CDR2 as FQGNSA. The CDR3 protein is CASSQPRLHEQFF. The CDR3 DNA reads TGTGCCAGCAGTCAACCCAGGTTGCATGAGCAGTTCTTC.

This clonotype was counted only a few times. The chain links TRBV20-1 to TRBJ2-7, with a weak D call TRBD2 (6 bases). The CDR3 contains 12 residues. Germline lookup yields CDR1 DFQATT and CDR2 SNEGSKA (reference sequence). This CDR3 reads CRGGPSSYEQYF. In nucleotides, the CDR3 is TGCAGGGGGGGACCTTCTTCCTACGAGCAGTACTTC.

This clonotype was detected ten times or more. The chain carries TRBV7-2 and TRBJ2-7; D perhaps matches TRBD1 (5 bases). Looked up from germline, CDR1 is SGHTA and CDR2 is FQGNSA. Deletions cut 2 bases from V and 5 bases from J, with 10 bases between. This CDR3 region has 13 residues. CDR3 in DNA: TGTGCCAGCAGCTTAATCCAGGGTCACGAGCAGTACTTC. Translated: CASSLIQGHEQYF.

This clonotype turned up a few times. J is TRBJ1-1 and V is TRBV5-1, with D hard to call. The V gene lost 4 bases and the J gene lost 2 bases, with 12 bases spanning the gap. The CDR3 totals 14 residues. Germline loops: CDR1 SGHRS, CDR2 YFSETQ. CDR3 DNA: TGCGCCAGCAGCATACAAGACATTAACACTGAAGCTTTCTTT. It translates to CASSIQDINTEAFF.

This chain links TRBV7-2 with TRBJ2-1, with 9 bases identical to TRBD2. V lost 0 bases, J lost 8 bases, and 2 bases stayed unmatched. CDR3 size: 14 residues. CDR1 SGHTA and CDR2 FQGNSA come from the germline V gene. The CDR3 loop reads CASSLAGTSYEQFF. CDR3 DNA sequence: TGTGCCAGCAGCTTAGCCGGGACTAGCTATGAGCAGTTCTTC.

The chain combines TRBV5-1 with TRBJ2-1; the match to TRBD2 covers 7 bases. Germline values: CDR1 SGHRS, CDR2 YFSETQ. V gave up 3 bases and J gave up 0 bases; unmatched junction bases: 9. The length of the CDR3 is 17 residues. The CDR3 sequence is CASSSLPGGSSYNEQFF. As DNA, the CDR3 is TGCGCCAGCAGCTCCCTCCCGGGCGGGAGCTCCTACAATGAGCAGTTCTTC.

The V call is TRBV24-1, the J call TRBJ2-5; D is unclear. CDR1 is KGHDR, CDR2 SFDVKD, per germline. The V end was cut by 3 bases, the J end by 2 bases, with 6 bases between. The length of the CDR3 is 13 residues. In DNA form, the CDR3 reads TGTGCCACCAGTGATCCCCCACAAGAGACCCAGTACTTC. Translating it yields CATSDPPQETQYF.

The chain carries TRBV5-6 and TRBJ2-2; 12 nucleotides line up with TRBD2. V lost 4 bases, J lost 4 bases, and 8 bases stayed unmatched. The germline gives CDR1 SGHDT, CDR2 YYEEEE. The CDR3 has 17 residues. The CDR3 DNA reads TGTGCCAGCAGCCTGGCGGGACTAGCGGGCAGCACCGGGGAGCTGTTTTTT. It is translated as CASSLAGLAGSTGELFF.

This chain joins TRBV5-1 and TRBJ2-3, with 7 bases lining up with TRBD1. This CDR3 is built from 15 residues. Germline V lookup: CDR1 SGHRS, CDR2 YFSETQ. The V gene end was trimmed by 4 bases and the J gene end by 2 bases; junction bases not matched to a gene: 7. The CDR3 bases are TGCGCCAGCAGCCTTTCGGGACAGCCCACAGATACGCAGTATTTT. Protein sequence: CASSLSGQPTDTQYF. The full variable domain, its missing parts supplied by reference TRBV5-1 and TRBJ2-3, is KAGVTQTPRYLIKTRGQQVTLSCSPISGHRSVSWYQQTPGQGLQFLFEYFSETQRNKGNFPGRFSGRQFSNSRSEMNVSTLELGDSALYLCASSLSGQPTDTQYFGPGTRLTVL.

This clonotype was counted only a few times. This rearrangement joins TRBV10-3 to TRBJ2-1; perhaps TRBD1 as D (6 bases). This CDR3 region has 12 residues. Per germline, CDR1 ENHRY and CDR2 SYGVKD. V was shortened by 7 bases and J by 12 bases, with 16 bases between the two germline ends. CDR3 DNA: TGTGCCATCAAAAGGCCTACAGGGCGGCAGTTCTTC. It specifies CAIKRPTGRQFF.

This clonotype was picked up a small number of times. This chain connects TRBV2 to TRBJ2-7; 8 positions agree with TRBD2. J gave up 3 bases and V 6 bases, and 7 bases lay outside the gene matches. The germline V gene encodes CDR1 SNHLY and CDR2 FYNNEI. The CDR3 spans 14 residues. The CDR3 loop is CASRPGTSFYEQYF. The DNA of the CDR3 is TGTGCCAGCAGGCCCGGGACTAGTTTCTACGAGCAGTACTTC.

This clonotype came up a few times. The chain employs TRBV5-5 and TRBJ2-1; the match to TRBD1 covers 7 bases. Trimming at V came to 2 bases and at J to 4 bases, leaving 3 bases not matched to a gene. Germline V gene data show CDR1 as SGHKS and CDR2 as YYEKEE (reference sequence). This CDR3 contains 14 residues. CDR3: CASSLPGQYNEQFF. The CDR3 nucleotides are TGTGCCAGCAGCTTACCGGGACAGTACAATGAGCAGTTCTTC.

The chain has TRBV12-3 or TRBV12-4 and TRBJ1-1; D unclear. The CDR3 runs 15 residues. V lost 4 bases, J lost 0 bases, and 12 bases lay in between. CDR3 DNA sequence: TGTGCCAGCAGTTCCCGACGTGGGGTGAACACTGAAGCTTTCTTT. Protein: CASSSRRGVNTEAFF.